The entry below describes one T cell receptor (beta chain). What it binds is unknown. The sample is drawn from a study of T-cell reconstitution after alpha-beta-depleted transplantation in children. Study-level points and caveats: At around two months after transplant, the alpha-beta T cells were reportedly derived from several hundred expanded clones that came from non-depleted graft cells. Counts and diversity of T cells one year after transplant came mostly from newly produced T cells. Surviving recipient T cells and intrathymic progenitors accounted for some patients' high TCRbeta diversity at day 60.

The CDR3 is 14 amino acids. The J segment lost 5 bases and the V segment lost 0 bases, leaving 3 bases of the junction unmatched. Looked up from germline, CDR1 is SGHRS and CDR2 is YFSETQ. Unique molecular identifiers were incorporated into the prepared TCRbeta library. TCRdb re-called the PCR reads through MiXCR, storing one row per CDR3 protein. The repertoire holds roughly 420,000 distinct CDR3 sequences, with around 15% as singletons. The input for sequencing was PBMCs, mostly from graft donor cells, taken 360 days after TCRalphabeta/CD19-depleted stem cell transplant. The rearrangement uses TRBV5-1 and TRBJ2-3; 7 nucleotides match TRBD2. The receptor comes from a boy less than two years old who had a stem cell transplant for Wiskott-Aldrich syndrome, so the T cells may come from the graft donor. The CDR3 reads CASSLDGRRDTQYF. Written as DNA, the CDR3 is TGCGCCAGCAGCTTGGACGGGAGGCGAGATACGCAGTATTTT.